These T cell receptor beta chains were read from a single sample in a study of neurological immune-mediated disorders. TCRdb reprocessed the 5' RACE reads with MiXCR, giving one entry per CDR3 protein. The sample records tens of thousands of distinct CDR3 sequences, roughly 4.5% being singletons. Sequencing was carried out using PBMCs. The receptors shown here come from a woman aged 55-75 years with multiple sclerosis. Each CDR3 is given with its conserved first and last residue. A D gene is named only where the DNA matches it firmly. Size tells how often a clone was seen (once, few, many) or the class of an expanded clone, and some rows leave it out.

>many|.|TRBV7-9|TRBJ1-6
CASSLTNSPLHF
TGTGCCAGCAGCTTAACCAACTCACCCCTCCACTTT
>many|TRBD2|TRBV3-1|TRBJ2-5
CASSRPGGETQYF
TGTGCCAGCAGCCGACCGGGGGGTGAGACCCAGTACTTC
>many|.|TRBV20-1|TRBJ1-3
CSALTGMGDTIYF
TGCAGTGCGCTTACAGGGATGGGTGACACCATATATTTT
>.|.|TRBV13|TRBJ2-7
CASSGAGSAYEQYF
TGTGCCAGCAGCGGGGCAGGGAGTGCCTACGAGCAGTACTTC
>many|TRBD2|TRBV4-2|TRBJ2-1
CASSQDTGLAGEQFF
TGTGCCAGCAGCCAAGACACTGGACTAGCAGGGGAGCAGTTCTTC
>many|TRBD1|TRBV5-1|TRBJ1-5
CASSSTGVDQPQHF
TGCGCCAGCAGCTCGACAGGGGTGGATCAGCCCCAGCATTTT
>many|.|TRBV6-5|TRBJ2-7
CASSYDSYEQYF
TGTGCCAGCAGCTATGACAGCTACGAGCAGTACTTC
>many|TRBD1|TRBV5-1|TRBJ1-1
CASRPSGGLNTEAFF
TGCGCCAGCAGGCCTTCAGGGGGCCTGAACACTGAAGCTTTCTTT
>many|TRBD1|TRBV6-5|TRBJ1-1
CASSAGGTGLTEAFF
TGTGCCAGCAGCGCGGGCGGGACAGGGCTTACTGAAGCTTTCTTT
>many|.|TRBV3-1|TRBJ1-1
CASSQRQSTEAFF
TGTGCCAGCAGCCAACGCCAGTCCACTGAAGCTTTCTTT
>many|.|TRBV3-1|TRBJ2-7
CASSQSRGEQYF
TGTGCCAGCAGCCAATCGAGAGGGGAGCAGTACTTC
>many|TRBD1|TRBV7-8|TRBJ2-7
CASSSGQLTYEQYF
TGTGCCAGCAGCTCGGGACAGCTTACCTACGAGCAGTACTTC
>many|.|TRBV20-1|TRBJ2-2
CSAREGAVSGELFF
TGCAGTGCTAGAGAGGGGGCTGTCTCCGGGGAGCTGTTTTTT
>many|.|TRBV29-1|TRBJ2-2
CSATMVADTGELFF
TGCAGCGCAACTATGGTGGCTGACACCGGGGAGCTGTTTTTT
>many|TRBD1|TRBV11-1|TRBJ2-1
CASRPSGTGRYEQFF
TGTGCCAGCAGACCCTCCGGGACAGGGAGGTATGAGCAGTTCTTC
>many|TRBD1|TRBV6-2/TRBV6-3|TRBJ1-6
CASSSPAGTVDSPLHF
TGTGCCAGCAGCTCCCCGGCCGGGACAGTGGATTCACCCCTCCACTTT
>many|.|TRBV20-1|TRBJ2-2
CSAGQNTGELFF
TGCAGTGCGGGACAGAACACCGGGGAGCTGTTTTTT
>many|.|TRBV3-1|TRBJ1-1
CASSLSWGASDTEAFF
TGTGCCAGCAGTCTCTCGTGGGGGGCGTCGGACACTGAAGCTTTCTTT
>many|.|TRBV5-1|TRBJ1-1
CASRAGTPNTEAFF
TGCGCCAGCAGGGCCGGGACACCGAACACTGAAGCTTTCTTT
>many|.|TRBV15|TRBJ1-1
CATSRDGAGTDTEAFF
TGTGCCACCAGCAGAGATGGGGCAGGGACGGACACTGAAGCTTTCTTT
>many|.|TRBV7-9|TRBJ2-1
CASSLGHNNEQFF
TGTGCCAGCAGCTTAGGCCACAACAATGAGCAGTTCTTC
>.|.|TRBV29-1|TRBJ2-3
CSPGHPPDTQYF
TGCAGCCCCGGACACCCACCAGATACGCAGTATTTT
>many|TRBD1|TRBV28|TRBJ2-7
CASSFRGQKPYEQYF
TGTGCCAGCAGTTTCAGGGGACAGAAGCCCTACGAGCAGTACTTC
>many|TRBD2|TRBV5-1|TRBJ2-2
CASSVTSVVTGELFF
TGCGCCAGCAGCGTGACTAGCGTGGTCACCGGGGAGCTGTTTTTT
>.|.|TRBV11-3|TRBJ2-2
CASSLEFLTAANTGELFF
TGTGCCAGCAGCTTAGAATTTTTGACAGCCGCGAACACCGGGGAGCTGTTTTTT
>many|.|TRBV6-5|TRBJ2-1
CASSYSMTVDNEQFF
TGTGCCAGCAGTTACTCGATGACAGTGGACAATGAGCAGTTCTTC
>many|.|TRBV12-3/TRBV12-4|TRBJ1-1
CASTRDMQKTEAFF
TGTGCCAGCACCAGGGACATGCAAAAGACTGAAGCTTTCTTT
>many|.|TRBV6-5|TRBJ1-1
CASRNSVNTEAFF
TGTGCCAGCAGGAACAGCGTTAACACTGAAGCTTTCTTT
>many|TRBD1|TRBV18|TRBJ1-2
CASSPPGQGQTNYGYTF
TGTGCCAGCTCACCACCGGGACAGGGGCAGACTAACTATGGCTACACCTTC
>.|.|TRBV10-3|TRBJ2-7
CAIRGPTYEQYF
TGTGCCATCAGGGGGCCCACCTACGAGCAGTACTTC
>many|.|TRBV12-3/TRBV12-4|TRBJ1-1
CASEWSAGNTEAFF
TGTGCCAGCGAGTGGAGCGCAGGGAACACTGAAGCTTTCTTT
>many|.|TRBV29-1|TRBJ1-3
CSANRETGNTIYF
TGCAGCGCAAACAGGGAAACTGGAAACACCATATATTTT
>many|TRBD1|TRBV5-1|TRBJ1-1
CASSLAGQGARTEAFF
TGCGCCAGCAGCTTGGCCGGTCAGGGGGCTAGGACTGAAGCTTTCTTT
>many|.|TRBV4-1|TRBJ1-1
CASSQGRLGAFF
TGCGCCAGCAGCCAAGGACGGTTAGGAGCTTTCTTT
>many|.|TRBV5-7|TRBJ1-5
CASSQATLSNQPQHF
TGTGCCAGCAGCCAGGCGACACTTAGCAATCAGCCCCAGCATTTT
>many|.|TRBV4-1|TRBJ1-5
CASSQAGGGKNQPQHF
TGCGCCAGCAGCCAAGCCGGGGGGGGCAAGAATCAGCCCCAGCATTTT
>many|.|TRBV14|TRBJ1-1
CASSQVWGFTEAFF
TGTGCCAGCAGCCAAGTGTGGGGGTTCACTGAAGCTTTCTTT
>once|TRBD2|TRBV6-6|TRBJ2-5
CASTRPERGGLETQYF
TGTGCCAGCACTCGACCTGAGCGGGGGGGCTTGGAGACCCAGTACTTC
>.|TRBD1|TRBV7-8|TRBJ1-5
CASSSPTGALQPQHF
TGTGCCAGCAGCAGCCCGACAGGGGCTTTACAGCCCCAGCATTTT
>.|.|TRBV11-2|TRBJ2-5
CASSYRTGNPNRETQYF
TGTGCCAGCAGCTACCGTACAGGCAATCCGAACAGGGAGACCCAGTACTTC
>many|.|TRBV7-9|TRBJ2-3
CASEVSSTDTQYF
TGTGCCAGCGAAGTCTCTAGCACAGATACGCAGTATTTT
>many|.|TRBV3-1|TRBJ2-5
CASSQETGTAQYF
TGTGCCAGCAGCCAAGAAACGGGGACGGCCCAGTACTTC
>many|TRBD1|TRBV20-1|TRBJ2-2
CSARERQGSPRTGELFF
TGCAGTGCTAGGGAGCGACAGGGTAGCCCTAGGACCGGGGAGCTGTTTTTT
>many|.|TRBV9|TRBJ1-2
CASSPGQQYYGYTF
TGTGCCAGCAGCCCCGGACAGCAGTACTATGGCTACACCTTC
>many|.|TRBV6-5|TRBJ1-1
CASSPGPLNTEAFF
TGTGCCAGCAGCCCCGGGCCATTAAACACTGAAGCTTTCTTT
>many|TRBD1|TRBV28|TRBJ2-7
CASAAGGIYEQYF
TGTGCCTCAGCGGCAGGGGGCATCTACGAGCAGTACTTC
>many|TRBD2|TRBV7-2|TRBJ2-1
CASSRGGASGYNEQFF
TGTGCCAGCAGTAGAGGCGGGGCTAGCGGTTACAATGAGCAGTTCTTC
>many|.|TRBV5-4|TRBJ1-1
CASREQTGVNTEAFF
TGTGCCAGCAGAGAACAGACAGGTGTGAACACTGAAGCTTTCTTT
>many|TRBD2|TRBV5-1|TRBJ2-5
CASSHGARGDQETQYF
TGCGCCAGCAGCCATGGTGCGCGGGGGGACCAAGAGACCCAGTACTTC
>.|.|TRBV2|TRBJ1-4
CASRRERATNEKLFF
TGTGCCAGCAGGAGGGAGAGAGCAACTAATGAAAAACTGTTTTTT
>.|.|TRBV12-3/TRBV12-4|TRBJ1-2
CASSLIPEGSSGYTF
TGTGCCAGCAGTTTAATTCCGGAGGGCTCCTCTGGCTACACCTTC